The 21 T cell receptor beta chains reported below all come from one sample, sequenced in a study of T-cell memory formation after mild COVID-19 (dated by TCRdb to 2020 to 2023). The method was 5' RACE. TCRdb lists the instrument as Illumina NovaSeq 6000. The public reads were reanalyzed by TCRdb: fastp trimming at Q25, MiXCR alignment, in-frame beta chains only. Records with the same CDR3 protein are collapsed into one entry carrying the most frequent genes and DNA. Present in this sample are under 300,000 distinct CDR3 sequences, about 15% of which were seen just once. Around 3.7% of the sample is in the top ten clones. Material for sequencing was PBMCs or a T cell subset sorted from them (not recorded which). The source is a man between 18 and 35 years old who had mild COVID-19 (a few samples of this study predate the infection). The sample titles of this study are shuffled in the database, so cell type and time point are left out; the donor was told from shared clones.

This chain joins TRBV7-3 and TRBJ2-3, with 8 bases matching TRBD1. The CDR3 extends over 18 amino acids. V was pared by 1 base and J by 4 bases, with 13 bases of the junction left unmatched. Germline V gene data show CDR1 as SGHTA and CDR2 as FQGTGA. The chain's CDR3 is CASSLIGRVTGEPDTQYF. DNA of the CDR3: TGTGCCAGCAGCTTAATAGGTCGGGTGACAGGGGAACCAGATACGCAGTATTTT.

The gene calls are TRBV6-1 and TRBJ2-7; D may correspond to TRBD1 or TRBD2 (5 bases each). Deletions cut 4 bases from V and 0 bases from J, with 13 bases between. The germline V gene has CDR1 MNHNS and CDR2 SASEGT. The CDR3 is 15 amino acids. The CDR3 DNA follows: TGTGCCAGCAGTGCCCGGGACGGCCGCTCCTACGAGCAGTACTTC. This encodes CASSARDGRSYEQYF.

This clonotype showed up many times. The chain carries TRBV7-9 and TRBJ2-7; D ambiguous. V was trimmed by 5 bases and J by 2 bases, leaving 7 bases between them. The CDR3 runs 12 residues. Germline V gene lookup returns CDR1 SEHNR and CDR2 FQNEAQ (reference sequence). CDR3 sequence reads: CASSLVPYEQYF. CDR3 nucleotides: TGTGCCAGCAGCCTGGTACCCTACGAGCAGTACTTC. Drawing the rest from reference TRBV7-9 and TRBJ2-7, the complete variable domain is DTGVSQNPRHKITKRGQNVTFRCDPISEHNRLYWYRQTLGQGPEFLTYFQNEAQLEKSRLLSDRFSAERPKGSFSTLEIQRTEQGDSAMYLCASSLVPYEQYFGPGTRLTVT.

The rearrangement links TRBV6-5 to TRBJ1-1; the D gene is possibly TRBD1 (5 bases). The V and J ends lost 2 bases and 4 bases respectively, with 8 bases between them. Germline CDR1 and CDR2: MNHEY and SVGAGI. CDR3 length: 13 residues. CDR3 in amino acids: CASSYLRATEAFF. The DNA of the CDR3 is TGTGCCAGCAGTTACCTCAGGGCCACTGAAGCTTTCTTT.

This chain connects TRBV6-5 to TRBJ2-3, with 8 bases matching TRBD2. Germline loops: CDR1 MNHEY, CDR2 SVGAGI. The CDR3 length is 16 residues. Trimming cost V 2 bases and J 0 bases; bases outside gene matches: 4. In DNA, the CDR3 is TGTGCCAGCAGTTACGCGACGGGGGGGAGCACAGATACGCAGTATTTT. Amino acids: CASSYATGGSTDTQYF.

The CDR3: CASSYSWVWATNTGELFF. The DNA of the CDR3 is TGTGCCAGCAGTTACAGTTGGGTTTGGGCTACGAACACCGGGGAGCTGTTTTTT. The chain couples TRBV6-2 or TRBV6-3 to TRBJ2-2; D gene uncertain. The CDR3 contains 18 residues. Germline V gives CDR1 MNHEY, CDR2 SVGEGT. Deletions cut 2 bases from V and 0 bases from J, with 16 bases between.

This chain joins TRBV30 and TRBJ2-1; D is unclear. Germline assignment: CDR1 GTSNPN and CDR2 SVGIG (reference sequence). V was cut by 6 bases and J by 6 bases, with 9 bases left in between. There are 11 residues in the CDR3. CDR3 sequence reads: CACSTGNEQFF. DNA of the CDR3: TGTGCCTGCTCCACCGGCAATGAGCAGTTCTTC.

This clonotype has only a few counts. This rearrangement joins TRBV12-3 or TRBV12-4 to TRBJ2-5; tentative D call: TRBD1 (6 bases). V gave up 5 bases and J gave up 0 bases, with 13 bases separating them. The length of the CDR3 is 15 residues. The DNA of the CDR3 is TGTGCCAGCAGTCCAGGACAGACATACCAAGAGACCCAGTACTTC. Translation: CASSPGQTYQETQYF.

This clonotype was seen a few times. The CDR3 DNA sequence: TGTGCCAGCAGTTCAGATCAGGGGTTAAGGGGCTACACCTTC. This codes for CASSSDQGLRGYTF. The chain uses TRBV6-8 and TRBJ1-2, with a possible D match to TRBD1 (6 bases). Looked up from germline, CDR1 is MNHGY and CDR2 is SAAAGT. The V gene lost 4 bases and the J gene lost 8 bases, with 17 bases spanning the gap. The CDR3 is 14 amino acids.

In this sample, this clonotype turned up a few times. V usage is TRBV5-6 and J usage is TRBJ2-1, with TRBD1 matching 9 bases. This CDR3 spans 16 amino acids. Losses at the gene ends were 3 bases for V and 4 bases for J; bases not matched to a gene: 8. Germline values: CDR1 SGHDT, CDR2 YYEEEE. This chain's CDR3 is CASSWTGTGMYNEQFF. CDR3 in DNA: TGTGCCAGCAGCTGGACCGGGACAGGGATGTACAATGAGCAGTTCTTC.

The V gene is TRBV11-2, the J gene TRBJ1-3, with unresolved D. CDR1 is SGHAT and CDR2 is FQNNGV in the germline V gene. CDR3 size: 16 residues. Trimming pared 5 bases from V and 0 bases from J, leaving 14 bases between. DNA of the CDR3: TGTGCCAGCAGCCAACCCGGACGGGGCTCTGGAAACACCATATATTTT. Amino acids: CASSQPGRGSGNTIYF.

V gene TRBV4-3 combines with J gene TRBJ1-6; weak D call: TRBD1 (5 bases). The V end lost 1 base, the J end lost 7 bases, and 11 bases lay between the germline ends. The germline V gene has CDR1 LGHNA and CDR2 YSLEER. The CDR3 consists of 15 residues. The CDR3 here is CASSQVLGQNSPLHF. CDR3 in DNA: TGCGCCAGCAGCCAAGTTCTGGGGCAGAATTCACCCCTCCACTTT.

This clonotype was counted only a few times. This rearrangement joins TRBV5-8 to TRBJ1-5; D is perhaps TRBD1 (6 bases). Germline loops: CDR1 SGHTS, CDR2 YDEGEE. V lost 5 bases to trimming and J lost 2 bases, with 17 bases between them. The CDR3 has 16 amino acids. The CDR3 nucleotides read TGTGCCAGCAGATCCGGGGGCTATGTGGGCAATCAGCCCCAGCATTTT. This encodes CASRSGGYVGNQPQHF.

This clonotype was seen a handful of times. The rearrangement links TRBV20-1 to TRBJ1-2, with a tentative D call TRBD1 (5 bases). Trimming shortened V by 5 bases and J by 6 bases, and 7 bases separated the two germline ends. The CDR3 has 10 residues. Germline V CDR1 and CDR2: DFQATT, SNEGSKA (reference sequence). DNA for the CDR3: TGCAGTGCTGCAGGGCATGGCTACACCTTC. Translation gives CSAAGHGYTF.

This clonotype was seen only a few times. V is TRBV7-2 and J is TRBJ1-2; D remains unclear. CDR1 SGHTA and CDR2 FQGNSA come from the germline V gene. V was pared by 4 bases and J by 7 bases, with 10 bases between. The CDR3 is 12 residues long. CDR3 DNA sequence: TGTGCCAGCAGCTCCCCCAGGCTTGGCTACACCTTC. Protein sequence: CASSSPRLGYTF.

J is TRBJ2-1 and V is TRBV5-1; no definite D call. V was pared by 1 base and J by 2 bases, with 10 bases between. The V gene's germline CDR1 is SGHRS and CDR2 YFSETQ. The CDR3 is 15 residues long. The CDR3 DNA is TGCGCCAGCAGCTTGTTGGGCGTTGCCTACAATGAGCAGTTCTTC. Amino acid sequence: CASSLLGVAYNEQFF. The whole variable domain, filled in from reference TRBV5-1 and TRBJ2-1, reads KAGVTQTPRYLIKTRGQQVTLSCSPISGHRSVSWYQQTPGQGLQFLFEYFSETQRNKGNFPGRFSGRQFSNSRSEMNVSTLELGDSALYLCASSLLGVAYNEQFFGPGTRLTVL.

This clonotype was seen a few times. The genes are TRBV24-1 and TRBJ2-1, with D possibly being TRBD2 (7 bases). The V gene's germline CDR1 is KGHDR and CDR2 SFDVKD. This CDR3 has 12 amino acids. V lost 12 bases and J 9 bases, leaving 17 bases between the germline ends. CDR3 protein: CALGGDTSEQFF. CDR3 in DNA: TGTGCCCTAGGGGGGGACACCAGTGAGCAGTTCTTC.

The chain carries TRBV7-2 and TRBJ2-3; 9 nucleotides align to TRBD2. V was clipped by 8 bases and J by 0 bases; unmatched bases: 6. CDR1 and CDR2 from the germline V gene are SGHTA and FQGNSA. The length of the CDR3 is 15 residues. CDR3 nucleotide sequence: TGTGCCAGCCGCTATAGCGGGGGCAGCACAGATACGCAGTATTTT. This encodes CASRYSGGSTDTQYF.

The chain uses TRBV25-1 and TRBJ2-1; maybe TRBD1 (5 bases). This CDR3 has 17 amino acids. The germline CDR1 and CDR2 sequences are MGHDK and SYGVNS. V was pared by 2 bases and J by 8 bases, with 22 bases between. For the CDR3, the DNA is TGTGCCAGCAGTGAAGCGTTTGTGCAGGGCATGAGTGATGAGCAGTTCTTC. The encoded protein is CASSEAFVQGMSDEQFF.

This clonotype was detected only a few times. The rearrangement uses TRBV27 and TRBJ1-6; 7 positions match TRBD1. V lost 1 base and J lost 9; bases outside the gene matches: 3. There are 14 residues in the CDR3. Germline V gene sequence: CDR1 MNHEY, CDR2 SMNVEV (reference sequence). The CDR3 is CASSLLGTASPLHF. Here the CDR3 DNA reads TGTGCCAGCAGTTTATTGGGGACAGCTTCACCCCTCCACTTT.

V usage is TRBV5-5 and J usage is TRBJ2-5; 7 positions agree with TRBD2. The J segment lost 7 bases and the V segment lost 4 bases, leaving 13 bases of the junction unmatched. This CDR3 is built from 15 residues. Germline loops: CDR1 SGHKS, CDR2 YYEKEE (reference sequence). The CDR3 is CASSPRTGGPGTQYF. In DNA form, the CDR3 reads TGTGCCAGCAGCCCCCGGACGGGGGGACCGGGGACCCAGTACTTC.